Detailed here is one T cell receptor (beta chain). The data are from a study of OX40 agonist ivuxolimab in advanced cancers. Between the trimmed V and J ends, which lost 0 bases and 1 base, there was a span of 10 bases. Germline CDR1 is SGHNT and CDR2 is YYREEE (reference sequence). This CDR3 is built from 16 residues. Assay: immunoSEQ multiplex PCR; the TCRdb copy retains only in-frame clones and omits some. The data hold some 90,000 clones, with 87% observed a single time. The receptor's source is an adult with an advanced solid tumor such as melanoma, head and neck, liver or kidney cancer. The sequences come from CD4+ or CD8+ T cells sorted from blood, collected in a trial of the OX40 agonist ivuxolimab. This chain links TRBV5-4 with TRBJ2-2; D is ambiguous. CDR3 sequence: CASSLARRQNTGELFF. The CDR3 coding sequence is TGTGCCAGCAGCTTGGCTCGGCGACAGAACACCGGGGAGCTGTTTTTT.